This record concerns one TCR beta chain sequence. Its antigen is still unknown. A junction end diverges from the germline sequence, so it may reflect a read error. The sample is drawn from a study of cytomegalovirus exposure and HLA in healthy donors. Study-wide background: T cells numbering around 190 million yielded some 120 million unique TCR beta sequences in an earlier analysis. Points from the study as a whole: An apparent linkage of common viral pathogens to several of the most significant clusters emerged in a later analysis.

Healthy bone marrow donors made up the donor group. The PCR made use of 60 Vbeta and 13 Jbeta primers. Data came from immunoSEQ multiplex PCR; TCRdb stores just in-frame clones and leaves some out. The repertoire holds about 130,000 clones, with 83% as singletons. The sequence was obtained from a middle-aged woman in good health and CMV-seropositive. The source material was PBMCs.

The CDR3 reads CSSSTRTGNEQYF. CDR3 sequence (DNA): TGTTCCAGCAGCACCCGGACAGGGAACGAGCAGTACTTC. This rearrangement joins TRBV7-9 to TRBJ2-7; 8 bases are shared with TRBD1. The CDR3 is 13 amino acids. Germline CDR1 reads SEHNR; CDR2 reads FQNEAQ (reference sequence).